This TCR beta chain was identified during a study of blood T cell repertoires in COVID-19. Turning to the study itself: Collection of acute and convalescent COVID-19 samples took place in the United States, Italy and Spain. In each case, the material was cDNA or gDNA derived from T cells, B-cell-depleted T cells, or PBMCs.

Losses at the gene ends were 2 bases for V and 8 bases for J; bases not matched to a gene: 10. This CDR3 contains 15 residues. In the study's own analysis: For nucleated cells, counts were estimated from reference gene primer amplification. Produced via immunoSEQ multiplex PCR; TCRdb's table is partial and in-frame only. The V and J calls and clone size were taken over from that table, and D and trimming were inferred from the DNA. The data show around 290,000 clones, less than 90% seen once. During active infection, Seattle patients enrolled and were then monitored through disease. This sequence was found in a woman aged 70 to 79 with COVID-19, enrolled during active disease. The sample taken for sequencing was peripheral blood. V is TRBV23-1 and J is TRBJ1-2; 8 nucleotides line up with TRBD1. TRBV23-1 is classed as an ORF, of uncertain function. The CDR3 loop reads CASSQKADRVAGYTF. Here the CDR3 DNA reads TGCGCCAGCAGTCAAAAAGCGGACAGGGTGGCCGGCTACACCTTC.